This T cell receptor beta chain was captured by sequencing in a study of shared clonotypes between healthy human individuals. The assay was immunoSEQ multiplex PCR, and TCRdb's table has in-frame clones only and misses some. Of 2,500,000 or so clones listed, approximately 93% are singletons. Germline CDR1 and CDR2: LGHNT and FRNRAP. CDR3 length equals 13 residues. Trimming cost V 0 bases and J 8 bases, with 9 bases left between them. Only one count was recorded for this clone. The chain carries TRBV12-5 and TRBJ2-3; no clear D. The receptor was isolated from a man aged 18 to 30 in good health. Some clones in this sample may be carry-over from other donors' samples. The specimen was naive CD4+ T cells from PBMCs. Subset of the sample: CD45RA+ positively selected. The CDR3 spells CASGLVDSGTQYF. For the CDR3, the DNA is TGTGCTAGTGGTTTGGTAGACTCGGGTACGCAGTATTTT.